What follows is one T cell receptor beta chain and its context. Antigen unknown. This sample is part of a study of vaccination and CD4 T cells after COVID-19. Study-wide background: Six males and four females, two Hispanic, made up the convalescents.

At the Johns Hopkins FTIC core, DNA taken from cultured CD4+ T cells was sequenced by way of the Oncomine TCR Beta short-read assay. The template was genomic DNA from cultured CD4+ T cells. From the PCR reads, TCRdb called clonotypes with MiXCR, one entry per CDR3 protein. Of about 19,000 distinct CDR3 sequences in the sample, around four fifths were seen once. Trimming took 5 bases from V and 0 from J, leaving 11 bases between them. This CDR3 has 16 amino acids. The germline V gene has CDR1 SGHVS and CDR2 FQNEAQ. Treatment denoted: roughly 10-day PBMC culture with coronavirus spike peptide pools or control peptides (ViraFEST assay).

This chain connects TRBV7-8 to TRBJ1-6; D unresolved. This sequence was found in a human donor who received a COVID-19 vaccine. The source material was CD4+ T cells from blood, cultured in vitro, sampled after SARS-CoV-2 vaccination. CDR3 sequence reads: CASSREGSSYNSPLHF. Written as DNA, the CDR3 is TGTGCCAGCAGCCGGGAGGGAAGCTCCTATAATTCACCCCTCCACTTT. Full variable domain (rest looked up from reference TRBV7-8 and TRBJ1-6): GAGVSQSPRYKVAKRGQDVALRCDPISGHVSLFWYQQALGQGPEFLTYFQNEAQLDKSGLPSDRFFAERPEGSVSTLKIQRTQQEDSAVYLCASSREGSSYNSPLHFGNGTRLTVT.